This T cell receptor (beta chain) was documented in a study of blood T cells in healthy people across ages. Investigators took approximately 10 milliliters of peripheral blood from every donor. A second about 6 to 12 cycle PCR used barcoded and J-beta primers. In TCRdb, the 5' RACE reads were re-called with MiXCR into one record per CDR3 protein. Of about 1.4 million distinct CDR3 sequences listed, around 59% are singletons. This CDR3 has 14 amino acids. Unmatched junction bases numbered 5, after V lost 4 bases and J lost 4 bases. CDR1 DFQATT and CDR2 SNEGSKA come from the germline V gene (reference sequence).

The chain is built from TRBV20-1 and TRBJ2-7; the match to TRBD2 covers 12 bases. The receptor was isolated from a man aged 18 to 30 in good health. Sequenced: blood. The CDR3: CSATRLAGEYEQYF. CDR3 DNA sequence: TGCAGTGCTACAAGACTAGCGGGAGAGTACGAGCAGTACTTC.